The rows below give T cell receptor beta chains drawn from one sample of a study of identical twins. In TCRdb, the 5' RACE reads were re-called with MiXCR into one record per CDR3 protein. Of under 900,000 distinct CDR3 sequences in the sample, 10% to 15% are singletons; the top ten hold about 1.5%. The same data also contributed to another study, on yellow fever vaccine responses in identical twins.

Sequenced input: PBMCs. The receptors were gathered from a woman between 18 and 29 years old in good health. CDR3s include the opening cysteine and the closing phenylalanine or tryptophan. A D gene is named only where the DNA matches it firmly. Expanded clones get a size class; other rows say once, few or many, or leave the size out.

V gene,D gene,clone size,J gene,CDR3 DNA,CDR3 protein
TRBV7-3,-,-,TRBJ2-1,TGTGCCAGCAGCTTAAGGTTTGGCACTACGCCGGGGGATGAGCAGTTCTTC,CASSLRFGTTPGDEQFF
TRBV18,-,few,TRBJ1-5,TGTGCCAGCTCACCATGGACAGGCAATCAGCCCCAGCATTTT,CASSPWTGNQPQHF
TRBV4-2,-,many,TRBJ1-1,TGTGCCAGCAGCCAAGGCCAGGGAGTATTAGCTTTCTTT,CASSQGQGVLAFF
TRBV28,TRBD2,-,TRBJ2-5,TGTGCCAGCAGGGCACTAGCGGGGGAGACCCAGTACTTC,CASRALAGETQYF
TRBV28,-,-,TRBJ2-5,TGTGCCAGCAGTCGGACCGAACCCGCGGAGACCCAGTACTTC,CASSRTEPAETQYF
TRBV4-2,-,few,TRBJ1-1,TGTGCCAGCAGCCAAGATCTAACACCGCCGAACACTGAAGCTTTCTTT,CASSQDLTPPNTEAFF
TRBV20-1,-,-,TRBJ2-7,TGCAGTGCTAGAGACCACTACGAGCAGTACTTC,CSARDHYEQYF
TRBV11-3,TRBD1,few,TRBJ2-7,TGTGCCAGCAGCGTCCGGACAGGGGGTGAAGAGCAGTACTTC,CASSVRTGGEEQYF
TRBV7-9,-,few,TRBJ1-3,TGTGCCAGCAGCTTAGTATCCAACAACCTCTCTGGAAACACCATATATTTT,CASSLVSNNLSGNTIYF
TRBV3-1,-,few,TRBJ2-5,TGTGCCAGCAGCCAAGAACGGGGCTTTAAAGAGACCCAGTACTTC,CASSQERGFKETQYF
TRBV12-3/TRBV12-4,TRBD1,-,TRBJ1-1,TGTGCCAGCAGTTGGGAGGGGGCGGCTGAAGCTTTCTTT,CASSWEGAAEAFF
TRBV29-1,-,few,TRBJ2-3,TGCAGCGTTGATTGGGTAGCCGCTAGCACAGATACGCAGTATTTT,CSVDWVAASTDTQYF
TRBV2,TRBD2,few,TRBJ2-5,TGTGCCAGCAGTGAGGTAGCGGGGACCCAGTACTTC,CASSEVAGTQYF
TRBV5-1,-,few,TRBJ2-1,TGCGCCAGCAGCTTGGACGATACCTACAATGAGCAGTTCTTC,CASSLDDTYNEQFF
TRBV11-2,-,-,TRBJ2-7,TGTGCCAGCAGCTTAGATTCTGTTCTATCCTACGAGCAGTACTTC,CASSLDSVLSYEQYF
TRBV5-1,-,few,TRBJ1-2,TGCGCCAGCAGCTCCACCCCGGACAGCCCTTCACTCTATGGCTACACCTTC,CASSSTPDSPSLYGYTF
TRBV11-2,-,few,TRBJ2-2,TGTGCCAGCACCCCTCTAAGGGCGGGGAAGAACACCGGGGAGCTGTTTTTT,CASTPLRAGKNTGELFF